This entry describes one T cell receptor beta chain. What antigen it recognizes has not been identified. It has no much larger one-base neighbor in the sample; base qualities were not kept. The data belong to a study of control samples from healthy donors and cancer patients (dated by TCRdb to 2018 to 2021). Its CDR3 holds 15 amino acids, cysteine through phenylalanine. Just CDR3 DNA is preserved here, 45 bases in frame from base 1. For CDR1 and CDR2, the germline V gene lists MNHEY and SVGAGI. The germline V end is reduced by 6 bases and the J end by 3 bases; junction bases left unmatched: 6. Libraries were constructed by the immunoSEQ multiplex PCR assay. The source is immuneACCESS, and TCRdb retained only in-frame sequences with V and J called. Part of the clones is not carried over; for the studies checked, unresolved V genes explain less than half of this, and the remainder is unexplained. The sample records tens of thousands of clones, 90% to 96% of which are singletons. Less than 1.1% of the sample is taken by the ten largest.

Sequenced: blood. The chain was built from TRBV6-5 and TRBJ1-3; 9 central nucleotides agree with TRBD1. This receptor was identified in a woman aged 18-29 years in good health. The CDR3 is CASRRQGDGGNTIYF. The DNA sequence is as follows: TGTGCCAGCAGACGACAGGGGGACGGTGGAAACACCATATATTTT.